This entry features one T cell receptor beta chain sequence. V lost 4 bases, J lost 5 bases, and 12 bases lay in between. The germline V gene has CDR1 SGHNT and CDR2 YYREEE (reference sequence). The CDR3 sequence is 13 residues long. The entry originates in a study of CD8+ T cells in alopecia areata. Extraction and reverse transcription of RNA yielded cDNA as the sequencing template. Some clones are missing from TCRdb's copy, which holds only in-frame ones; the method was immunoSEQ multiplex PCR. This sample yields approximately 150,000 clones, of which 50% to 65% are seen a single time; about 4.3% belongs to the top ten.

The gene calls are TRBV5-4 and TRBJ2-5, with D perhaps TRBD1 or TRBD2 (5 bases each). The sample was CD4+ T cells sorted from blood. This clonotype originated in a human donor in good health. CDR3 region: CASSRRDGETQYF. The CDR3 DNA follows: TGTGCCAGCAGCCGAAGGGACGGCGAGACCCAGTACTTC.